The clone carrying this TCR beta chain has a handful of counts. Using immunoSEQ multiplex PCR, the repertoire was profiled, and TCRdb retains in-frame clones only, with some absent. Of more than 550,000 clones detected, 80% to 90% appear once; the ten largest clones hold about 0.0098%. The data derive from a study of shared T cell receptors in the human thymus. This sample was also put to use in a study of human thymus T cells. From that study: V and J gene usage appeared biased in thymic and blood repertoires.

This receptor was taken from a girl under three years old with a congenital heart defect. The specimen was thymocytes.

The CDR3 DNA reads as TGTGCCAGCAGCGTAGGAAGGGGGTCCCGTTCAACTAATGAAAAACTGTTTTTT. Protein: CASSVGRGSRSTNEKLFF. This chain links TRBV9 with TRBJ1-4, with D perhaps matching TRBD1 (6 bases). V gave up 0 bases and J gave up 0 bases, with 15 bases separating them. This CDR3 contains 18 residues. Per the germline V gene, CDR1 is SGDLS and CDR2 is YYNGEE. Using reference TRBV9 and TRBJ1-4 for the parts outside the CDR3, the full variable domain is DSGVTQTPKHLITATGQRVTLRCSPRSGDLSVYWYQQSLDQGLQFLIQYYNGEERAKGNILERFSAQQFPDLHSELNLSSLELGDSALYFCASSVGRGSRSTNEKLFFGSGTQLSVL.